The T cell receptor (beta chain) under discussion was sequenced for a study of graft-versus-host responses after intestinal transplantation. Study-level information: Grafts were multivisceral, liver-intestinal, or isolated intestinal.

This clone was seen once. Antigen specificity is unknown. V was shortened by 5 bases and J by 5 bases, with 16 bases between the two germline ends. There are 15 residues in the CDR3. CDR1 and CDR2 (germline): LNHNV, YYDKDF (reference sequence). Measured with immunoSEQ multiplex PCR; TCRdb has only the in-frame clones, and not every one. Among about 90,000 clones, approximately 92% were seen once, and the ten largest hold about 0.5%. Findings and caveats of the study: Allografts carried high graft-versus-host to host-versus-graft clonal ratios in patients having graft-donor T cell macrochimerism. Ileal or blood samples showed some GvH clones first, and such clones were also found in recipient marrow.

Sequenced here: unstimulated CD8+ T cells sorted from spleen or lymph node cells, sampled before intestinal transplant. This TCR derives from a human donor who received an intestinal transplant. V and J are TRBV15 and TRBJ2-1; a possible D gene is TRBD2 (6 bases). CDR3 loop: CATSDDVREDNEQFF. The CDR3, as DNA: TGTGCCACCAGCGATGATGTAAGGGAGGACAATGAGCAGTTCTTC.